Listed below are T cell receptor beta chains from one sample, sequenced in a study of breast tumors, draining lymph nodes, adjacent tissues. TCRdb itself ran the multiplex PCR reads through MiXCR, one entry per CDR3 protein. This sample has 200,000 to 300,000 distinct CDR3 sequences, with around 30% found just once. The sequenced sample consisted of axillary lymph node tissue. These receptors came from a female donor with breast cancer. Some clones in this sample may be carry-over from other donors' samples. CDR3s include the opening cysteine and the closing phenylalanine or tryptophan. The D gene is left open where the match is weak. Only some rows state a clone size, as once, few, many or a class for expanded clones.

TRBV7-9	NA	TRBJ1-5	many	CASSLASLGAYSNQPQHF	TGTGCCAGCAGCTTAGCCTCCCTAGGGGCTTATAGCAATCAGCCCCAGCATTTT
TRBV7-8	TRBD1	TRBJ1-2	many	CASSLAGTAKLYGYTF	TGTGCCAGCAGCTTAGCGGGGACAGCCAAACTATATGGCTACACCTTC
TRBV6-1	TRBD2	TRBJ2-2	few	CASRKASTSFSGELFF	TGTGCCAGCAGAAAAGCGTCGACTAGCTTTAGCGGGGAGCTGTTTTTT
TRBV24-1	TRBD2	TRBJ2-2	many	CATSDTSGANTGELFF	TGTGCCACCAGTGACACTAGCGGGGCGAACACCGGGGAGCTGTTTTTT
TRBV11-2	TRBD1	TRBJ1-4	many	CASSLTGESEKLFF	TGTGCCAGCAGCTTAACAGGGGAAAGTGAAAAACTGTTTTTT
TRBV7-9	NA	TRBJ2-1	many	CASSSSSYNEQFF	TGTGCCAGCAGTTCAAGCTCCTACAATGAGCAGTTCTTC
TRBV24-1	NA	TRBJ2-1	NA	CATSGRPAYDEQFF	TGTGCCACCAGTGGGAGGCCCGCTTACGATGAGCAGTTCTTC
TRBV5-1	NA	TRBJ2-7	many	CASSRGPTRGEQYF	TGCGCCAGCAGCAGGGGTCCTACCCGAGGGGAGCAGTACTTC
TRBV5-1	TRBD1	TRBJ1-6	NA	CASSDGTGFSPLHF	TGCGCCAGCAGCGACGGGACAGGGTTCTCCCCCCTCCACTTT
TRBV7-2	TRBD1	TRBJ2-5	many	CASSRDRAAETQYF	TGTGCCAGCAGCCGGGACAGGGCGGCCGAGACCCAGTACTTC
TRBV5-1	NA	TRBJ2-2	many	CASSDPGARGTGELFF	TGCGCCAGCAGCGATCCCGGGGCGCGGGGCACCGGGGAGCTGTTTTTT
TRBV9	TRBD2	TRBJ2-3	many	CASSVGWGSGSDTQYF	TGTGCCAGCAGCGTAGGTTGGGGTAGCGGGAGTGATACGCAGTATTTT
TRBV6-5	TRBD1	TRBJ1-2	NA	CASSYGTGPGPRGYTF	TGTGCCAGCAGTTACGGGACAGGGCCCGGTCCAAGAGGCTACACCTTC
TRBV20-1	NA	TRBJ1-5	many	CSARVDLFQPQHF	TGCAGTGCTAGAGTGGATCTGTTCCAGCCCCAGCATTTT
TRBV7-2	NA	TRBJ2-5	NA	CASSPTWGGVETQYF	TGTGCCAGCAGCCCCACGTGGGGTGGGGTTGAGACCCAGTACTTC
TRBV5-1	NA	TRBJ1-3	many	CASSLGGHVISGNTIYF	TGCGCCAGCAGCTTGGGGGGCCATGTTATCTCTGGAAACACCATATATTTT
TRBV30	NA	TRBJ1-6	few	CAWRRSTEGNSPLHF	TGTGCCTGGAGACGTTCGACAGAGGGTAATTCACCCCTCCACTTT